This entry features one T cell receptor (beta chain) sequence. The antigen is undetermined. The CDR3 consists of 13 residues. V lost 7 bases, J lost 8 bases, and 17 bases lay in between. CDR1 MNHEY and CDR2 SVGAGI come from the germline V gene. Per the original methods: Because ImmunoSEQ provided only junction sequences with no quality scores, the filtering differed. Method: immunoSEQ multiplex PCR; TCRdb's copy keeps in-frame clones and lacks some. V and J calls and clone size are given by that table; D and trimming were obtained from the DNA. The table records millions of clones, more than 85% of them present only once. The data are from a study of shared clonotypes between healthy human individuals. Points from the study as a whole: Clonotypes shared by all four donors outscored non-shared clonotypes in generation probability. Sorted-subset samples were not fully sequenced, rarefaction indicated.

This clonotype was obtained from a man younger than 30 in good health. Some clones in this sample may be carry-over from other donors' samples. The chain combines TRBV6-5 with TRBJ1-2, with no clear D. Sequencing was performed on naive CD4+ T cells from PBMCs. Subset defined: CD45RA+ positively selected. CDR3 nucleotides: TGTGCCAGCACTCAACCTAAAAGCGGGGGCTACACCTTC. This gives the protein CASTQPKSGGYTF.